This TCR beta chain was identified in a study of OX40 agonist ivuxolimab in advanced cancers. About the research overall: Every patient in dose escalation had hepatocellular carcinoma, melanoma, renal cell or head and neck cancer. Eligibility rules accepted prior anti-PD-1, anti-PD-L1 or anti-CTLA-4 therapy, and over 30% had some. Study-wide findings and caveats: The study found that CD8+ T cells averaged more expanded clones than CD4+.

Blood sampling took place at baseline, cycle 4 day 1, and cycle 7 day 1. This clone was found once. Its specificity is unknown. Here immunoSEQ multiplex PCR was the method, and the copy in TCRdb shows in-frame clones only, minus some. Altogether 40,000 or so clones are present, more than 85% being singletons, with the ten largest covering 0.45% to 0.7%. There are 14 residues in the CDR3. V gave up 4 bases and J gave up 3 bases, with 14 bases separating them. CDR1 and CDR2 from the germline V gene are SGHNT and YYREEE (reference sequence). This clonotype was obtained from an adult with an advanced solid tumor such as melanoma, head and neck, liver or kidney cancer. The V gene is TRBV5-4, the J gene TRBJ2-7, with a tentative D call TRBD1 (8 bases). This sample comprised CD4+ or CD8+ T cells sorted from blood, obtained in a trial of the OX40 agonist ivuxolimab. CDR3 loop: CASSKNRGGYEQYF. CDR3 nucleotide sequence: TGTGCCAGCAGCAAAAACAGGGGGGGCTACGAGCAGTACTTC.